These 13 T cell receptor beta chains came from one sample sequenced in a study of T cell changes during pregnancy in multiple sclerosis. Some clones are missing from TCRdb's copy, which holds only in-frame ones; the method was immunoSEQ multiplex PCR. The sample consists of around 56,000 clones, approximately 90% of them appearing once. Sequencing used peripheral blood, obtained in the first trimester of pregnancy. These receptors all come from a female donor in good health, enrolled as a control in a pregnancy study.

The CDR3 nucleotides read TGTGCCAGCAGCTATGGGACTTCTCGACGGTTTATCTATGGCTACACCTTC. This gives the protein CASSYGTSRRFIYGYTF. The gene calls are TRBV7-8 and TRBJ1-2; D possibly corresponds to TRBD1 (5 bases). V lost 4 bases and J lost 4, with 22 bases in between. The CDR3 extends over 17 amino acids. In germline, CDR1 is SGHVS, CDR2 FQNEAQ.

This chain links TRBV28 with TRBJ1-2; 7 nucleotides line up with TRBD1. The CDR3 consists of 13 residues. Germline V lookup: CDR1 MDHEN, CDR2 SYDVKM. Trimming cost V 4 bases and J 7 bases; bases outside gene matches: 6. The CDR3 reads CASSSDRAGGYTF. The CDR3 region has the DNA TGTGCCAGCAGTTCTGACAGGGCGGGTGGCTACACCTTC.

V gene TRBV5-1 combines with J gene TRBJ2-5; 7 positions agree with TRBD2. Losses at the gene ends were 0 bases for V and 5 bases for J; bases not matched to a gene: 10. CDR1 and CDR2 from the germline V gene are SGHRS and YFSETQ. This CDR3 is 16 amino acids long. CDR3 DNA sequence: TGCGCCAGCAGCTTGGCCGAAGCGGGAAGGCTGGAGACCCAGTACTTC. Amino acids: CASSLAEAGRLETQYF.

The chain carries TRBV11-2 and TRBJ2-5; perhaps TRBD1 as D (6 bases). The J call may be incorrect, as the DNA end agrees better with TRBJ2-7. This CDR3 has 13 amino acids. From germline, CDR1 is SGHAT and CDR2 FQNNGV. The CDR3 DNA reads TGTGCCAGCAGCTTAAGCAGGGGCGCCGAGCAGTACTTC. As protein: CASSLSRGAEQYF.

This clone was observed once. The rearrangement links TRBV30 to TRBJ1-3; D is ambiguous. The CDR3 runs 12 residues. V lost 2 bases and J 0 bases, leaving 2 bases between the germline ends. Germline V lookup: CDR1 GTSNPN, CDR2 SVGIG (reference sequence). CDR3: CAWSRSGNTIYF. CDR3 in DNA: TGTGCCTGGAGTCGCTCTGGAAACACCATATATTTT.

The rearrangement joins TRBV5-4 to TRBJ2-6; no clear D. V lost 0 bases to trimming and J lost 0 bases, with 7 bases between them. The CDR3 runs to 16 residues. Looked up from germline, CDR1 is SGHNT and CDR2 is YYREEE (reference sequence). The CDR3 bases are TGTGCCAGCAGCTTGGGGCCCCTCTCTGGGGCCAACGTCCTGACTTTC. Protein product: CASSLGPLSGANVLTF.

The chain links TRBV7-6 to TRBJ2-7, with 7 bases lining up with TRBD2. Unmatched junction bases numbered 3, after V lost 5 bases and J lost 2 bases. This CDR3 contains 13 residues. CDR1 is SGHVS, CDR2 FNYEAQ, per germline. Here the CDR3 DNA reads TGTGCCAGCAGCCGGACTAGGACCTACGAGCAGTACTTC. This translates into CASSRTRTYEQYF.

The rearrangement joins TRBV12-5 to TRBJ1-1, with 7 bases lining up with TRBD1. This CDR3 is 14 amino acids long. With 6 bases clipped from V and 2 bases from J, the junction kept 6 bases outside the gene matches. In germline, CDR1 is LGHNT, CDR2 FRNRAP. The CDR3 region is CASGLGQVNTEAFF. The DNA of the CDR3 is TGTGCTAGTGGCCTTGGACAGGTAAACACTGAAGCTTTCTTT.

V gene TRBV19 combines with J gene TRBJ1-2, with no clear D. V shed 3 bases and J shed 8 bases, with 10 bases lying between them. CDR1 LNHDA and CDR2 SQIVND come from the germline V gene (reference sequence). The CDR3 contains 12 residues. The CDR3 sequence is CASSIGVEGYTF. The CDR3 DNA follows: TGTGCCAGTAGTATCGGGGTGGAGGGCTACACCTTC.

This chain links TRBV14 with TRBJ1-6; TRBD1 is a possible D gene (5 bases). CDR3 length: 17 amino acids. Germline V gene lookup returns CDR1 SGHDN and CDR2 FVKESK. With 2 bases removed from V and 5 bases from J, the gap between germline ends came to 16 bases. Here the CDR3 DNA reads TGTGCCAGCAGCCAAAGAGCGGGGGTAGGGAATAATTCACCCCTCCACTTT. The encoded protein is CASSQRAGVGNNSPLHF.

The genes are TRBV11-2 and TRBJ2-7; no clear D. Trimming took 9 bases from V and 0 from J, leaving 15 bases between them. The CDR3 sequence is 14 residues long. CDR1 and CDR2 (germline): SGHAT, FQNNGV. The CDR3 DNA sequence: TGTGCCAGTGCCCTAGAACCGAGCTCCTACGAGCAGTACTTC. This translates into CASALEPSSYEQYF.

This clone was observed once. V usage is TRBV9 and J usage is TRBJ2-7, with 8 bases lining up with TRBD1. The length of the CDR3 is 14 residues. The germline gives CDR1 SGDLS, CDR2 YYNGEE. J lost 4 bases, V lost 0 bases, and 3 bases had no gene match. The CDR3 is CASSVGDRSYEQYF. CDR3 DNA sequence: TGTGCCAGCAGCGTAGGGGACAGGAGTTACGAGCAGTACTTC.

This chain uses TRBV11-2 with TRBJ2-2; the D gene is possibly TRBD1 (6 bases). Germline lookup yields CDR1 SGHAT and CDR2 FQNNGV. The CDR3 has 17 residues. Trimming removed 1 base at V and 2 bases at J, with 14 bases between. DNA of the CDR3: TGTGCCAGCAGCTTAGGGTTTAGGACAGAAAACACCGGGGAGCTGTTTTTT. It specifies CASSLGFRTENTGELFF.